This TCR beta chain was sequenced in a study of cytomegalovirus exposure and HLA in healthy donors. Comments on this clone: Its antigen is not known.

Donors came from a validation cohort of 90 to 150 subjects, distinct from the first 666-subject cohort. Deletions cut 5 bases from V and 1 base from J, with 12 bases between. Per germline, CDR1 MNHEY and CDR2 SMNVEV (reference sequence). The CDR3 spans 15 residues. Sequencing was performed with immunoSEQ multiplex PCR; in TCRdb, only in-frame clones are kept and a portion is missing. The data hold fewer than 150,000 clones, with roughly 86% observed a single time. Study outcomes and limitations: Among TCR beta chains, those listed as cytomegalovirus-associated numbered about 160. Most TCR sequences were uncommon, yet certain public TCRs appeared in many donors. Subsequent analysis showed first-cohort TCR clusters tending to co-occur in roughly 130 validation repertoires.

This TCR was recovered from a man in his late teens or twenties in good health and CMV-seropositive. The genes are TRBV27 and TRBJ2-1, with a tentative D call TRBD2 (6 bases). Sequenced input: PBMCs. The CDR3 region is CASSIGTPSYNEQFF. The DNA for the CDR3 is TGTGCCAGCAGTATCGGGACTCCTTCCTACAATGAGCAGTTCTTC.